This T cell receptor (beta chain) was documented in a study of blood T cell repertoires in COVID-19. Study-level background: PBMCs, B-cell-depleted T cells, or T cells were the source of the cDNA or gDNA that made up the material.

TCRdb keeps only in-frame clones here, not all; method: immunoSEQ multiplex PCR. The sample has some 76,000 clones, about 81% seen once. The J segment lost 6 bases and the V segment lost 5 bases, leaving 8 bases of the junction unmatched. Germline V CDR1 and CDR2: SEHNR, FQNEAQ (reference sequence). This CDR3 contains 15 residues. The chain is built from TRBV7-9 and TRBJ1-4; 8 bases are shared with TRBD1. The receptor was isolated from a human donor in a cohort sampled during active COVID-19. Sequencing used peripheral blood. CDR3 in amino acids: CASSIGQGEDEKLFF. In DNA form, the CDR3 reads TGTGCCAGCAGCATCGGACAGGGAGAAGATGAAAAACTGTTTTTT. Filled out from reference TRBV7-9 and TRBJ1-4, the complete variable domain reads DTGVSQNPRHKITKRGQNVTFRCDPISEHNRLYWYRQTLGQGPEFLTYFQNEAQLEKSRLLSDRFSAERPKGSFSTLEIQRTEQGDSAMYLCASSIGQGEDEKLFFGSGTQLSVL.